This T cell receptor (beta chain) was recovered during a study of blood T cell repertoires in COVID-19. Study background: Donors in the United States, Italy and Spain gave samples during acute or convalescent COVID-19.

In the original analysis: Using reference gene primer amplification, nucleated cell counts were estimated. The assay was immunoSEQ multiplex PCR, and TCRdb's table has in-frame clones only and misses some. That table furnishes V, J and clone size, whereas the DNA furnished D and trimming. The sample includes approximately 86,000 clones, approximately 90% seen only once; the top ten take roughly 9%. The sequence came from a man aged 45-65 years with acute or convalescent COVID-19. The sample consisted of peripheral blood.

This CDR3 reads CASSLDPAGVTSSTDTQYF. In DNA form, the CDR3 reads TGCGCCAGCAGCTTGGATCCAGCGGGGGTTACCTCTAGCACAGATACGCAGTATTTT. V gene TRBV5-1 combines with J gene TRBJ2-3, with TRBD2 matching 8 bases. The CDR3 totals 19 residues. J was trimmed by 0 bases and V by 0 bases; bases with no gene match: 12. Germline V CDR1 and CDR2: SGHRS, YFSETQ.